This TCR beta chain was profiled in a study of blood T cell repertoires in COVID-19. Study-level background: Acute and convalescent COVID-19 specimens originated in the United States, Italy and Spain. From T cells, B-cell-depleted T cells, or PBMCs came the material, which was cDNA or gDNA.

The CDR3 has 14 amino acids. CDR1 and CDR2 (germline): SGHTA, FQGNSA. The J segment lost 2 bases and the V segment lost 5 bases, leaving 4 bases of the junction unmatched. Sequencing was performed with immunoSEQ multiplex PCR; in TCRdb, only in-frame clones are kept and a portion is missing. The sample has fewer than 55,000 clones; approximately 85% are singletons. This clone was detected once. The rearrangement joins TRBV7-2 to TRBJ2-7; 9 bases are shared with TRBD1. The receptor was isolated from a human donor with acute or convalescent COVID-19. The donor label of this sample is uncertain. The material sequenced was peripheral blood. The chain's CDR3 is CASSENRGPYEQYF. The CDR3 coding sequence is TGTGCCAGCAGCGAAAACAGGGGGCCCTACGAGCAGTACTTC.